The source of this T cell receptor (beta chain) is a study of long-term antiretroviral therapy in people with HIV. This was the immunoSEQ v3.0 assay at survey level. Clones were read by immunoSEQ multiplex PCR, and TCRdb kept only the in-frame ones, dropping some. The sample consists of about 38,000 clones, 80% to 85% of them appearing once. The content of samples before DNA extraction was roughly 0.95-11 million cryopreserved PBMC. This clone was counted between two and nine times. Germline assignment: CDR1 MGHRA and CDR2 YSYEKL. With 3 bases clipped from V and 5 bases from J, the junction kept 9 bases outside the gene matches. This CDR3 region has 15 residues.

V and J are TRBV4-1 and TRBJ2-7; TRBD1 aligns across 8 bases. Sequencing was performed on unsorted PBMCs, taken 1.5 years after starting antiretroviral therapy. The origin of this receptor is a young man with HIV. This CDR3 is CASSQVQGVYDEQYF. The CDR3 bases are TGCGCCAGCAGCCAGGTACAGGGGGTGTACGACGAGCAGTACTTC.